The clone carrying this T cell receptor beta chain occurred a few times. Antigen unknown. This entry is derived from a study of T-cell memory formation after mild COVID-19. Study results and limitations: Later expanders leaned toward CD4+, whereas clones contracting from day 15 to 85 were balanced CD4/CD8. CD4+ clones that contracted lay mainly in CM and EM; CD8+ ones lay in EMRA. Day 37-peaking second-wave clones had unconfirmed SARS-CoV-2 specificity.

This CDR3 region has 16 residues. With 3 bases clipped from V and 4 bases from J, the junction kept 8 bases outside the gene matches. In TCRdb, the 5' RACE reads were re-called with MiXCR into one record per CDR3 protein. The sample records about 270,000 distinct CDR3 sequences, 15% being singletons. The sequence came from an adult woman who had mild COVID-19 (a few samples of this study predate the infection). Cell type and time point are not known. The chain combines TRBV12-3 or TRBV12-4 with TRBJ2-1; 8 nucleotides agree with TRBD2. Sequenced sample: PBMCs or a T cell subset sorted from them (not recorded which). The CDR3 loop is CASSFGTGGGYNEQFF. The CDR3, as DNA: TGTGCCAGCAGTTTCGGGACGGGAGGGGGGTACAATGAGCAGTTCTTC.